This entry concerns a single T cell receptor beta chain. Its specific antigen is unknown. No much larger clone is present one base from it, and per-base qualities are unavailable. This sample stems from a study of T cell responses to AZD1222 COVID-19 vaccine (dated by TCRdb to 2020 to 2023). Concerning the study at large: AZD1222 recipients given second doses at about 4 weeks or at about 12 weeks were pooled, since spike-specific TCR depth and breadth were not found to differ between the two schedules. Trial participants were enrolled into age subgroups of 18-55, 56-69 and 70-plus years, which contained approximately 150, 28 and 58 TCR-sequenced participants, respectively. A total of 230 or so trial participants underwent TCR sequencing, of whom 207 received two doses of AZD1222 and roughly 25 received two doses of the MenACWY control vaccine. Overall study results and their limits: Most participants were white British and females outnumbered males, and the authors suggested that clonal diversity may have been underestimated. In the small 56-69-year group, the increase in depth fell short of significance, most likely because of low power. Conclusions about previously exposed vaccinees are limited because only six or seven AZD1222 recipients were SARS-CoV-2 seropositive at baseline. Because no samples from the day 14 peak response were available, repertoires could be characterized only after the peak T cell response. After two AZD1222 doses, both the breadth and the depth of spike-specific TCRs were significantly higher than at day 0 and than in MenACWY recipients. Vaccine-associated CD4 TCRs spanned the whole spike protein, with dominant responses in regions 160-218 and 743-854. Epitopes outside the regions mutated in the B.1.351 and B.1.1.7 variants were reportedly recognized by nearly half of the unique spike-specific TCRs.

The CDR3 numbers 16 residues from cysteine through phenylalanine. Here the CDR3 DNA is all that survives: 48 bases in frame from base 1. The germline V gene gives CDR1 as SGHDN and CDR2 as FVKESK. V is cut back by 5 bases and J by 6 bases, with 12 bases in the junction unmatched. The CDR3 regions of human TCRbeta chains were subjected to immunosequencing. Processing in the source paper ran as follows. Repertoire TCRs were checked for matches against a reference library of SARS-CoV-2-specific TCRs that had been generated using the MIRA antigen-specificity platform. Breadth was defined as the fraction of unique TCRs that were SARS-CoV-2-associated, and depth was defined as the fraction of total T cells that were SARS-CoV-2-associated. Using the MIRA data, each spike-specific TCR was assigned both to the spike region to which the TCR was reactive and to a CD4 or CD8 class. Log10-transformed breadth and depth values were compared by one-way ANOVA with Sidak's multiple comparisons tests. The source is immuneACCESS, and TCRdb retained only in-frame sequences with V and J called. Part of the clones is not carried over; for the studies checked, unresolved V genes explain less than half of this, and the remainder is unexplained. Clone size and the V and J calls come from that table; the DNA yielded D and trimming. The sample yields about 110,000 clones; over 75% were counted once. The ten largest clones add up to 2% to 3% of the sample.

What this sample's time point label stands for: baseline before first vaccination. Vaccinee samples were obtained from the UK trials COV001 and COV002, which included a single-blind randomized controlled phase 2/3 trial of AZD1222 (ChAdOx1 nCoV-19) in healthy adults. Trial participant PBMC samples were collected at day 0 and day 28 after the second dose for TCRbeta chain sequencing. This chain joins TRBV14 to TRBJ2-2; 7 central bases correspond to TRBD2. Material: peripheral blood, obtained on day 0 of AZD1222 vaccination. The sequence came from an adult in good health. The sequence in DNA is TGTGCCAGCAGCGCCCGTGGGACTATTACCCCCGGGGAGCTGTTTTTT. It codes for CASSARGTITPGELFF. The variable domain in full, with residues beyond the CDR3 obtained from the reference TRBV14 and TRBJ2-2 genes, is EAGVTQFPSHSVIEKGQTVTLRCDPISGHDNLYWYRRVMGKEIKFLLHFVKESKQDESGMPNNRFLAERTGGTYSTLKVQPAELEDSGVYFCASSARGTITPGELFFGEGSRLTVL.